This TCR beta chain came from a study of OX40 agonist ivuxolimab in advanced cancers. The CDR3 consists of 16 residues. Per the germline V gene, CDR1 is SGHTA and CDR2 is FQGNSA. Trimming took 5 bases from V and 2 from J, leaving 19 bases between them. The repertoire was sequenced with immunoSEQ multiplex PCR; TCRdb's copy has only in-frame clones and lacks some. The sample yields about 24,000 clones, about 76% seen once. Material: CD4+ or CD8+ T cells sorted from blood, obtained in a trial of the OX40 agonist ivuxolimab. The TCR comes from an adult with an advanced solid tumor such as melanoma, head and neck, liver or kidney cancer. The chain is built from TRBV7-2 and TRBJ2-7; D tentatively fits TRBD1 or TRBD2 (7 bases each). The CDR3 DNA follows: TGTGCCAGCAGCCGGGGGGCAGGGGGGTCAACCTACGAGCAGTACTTC. This sequence encodes CASSRGAGGSTYEQYF.